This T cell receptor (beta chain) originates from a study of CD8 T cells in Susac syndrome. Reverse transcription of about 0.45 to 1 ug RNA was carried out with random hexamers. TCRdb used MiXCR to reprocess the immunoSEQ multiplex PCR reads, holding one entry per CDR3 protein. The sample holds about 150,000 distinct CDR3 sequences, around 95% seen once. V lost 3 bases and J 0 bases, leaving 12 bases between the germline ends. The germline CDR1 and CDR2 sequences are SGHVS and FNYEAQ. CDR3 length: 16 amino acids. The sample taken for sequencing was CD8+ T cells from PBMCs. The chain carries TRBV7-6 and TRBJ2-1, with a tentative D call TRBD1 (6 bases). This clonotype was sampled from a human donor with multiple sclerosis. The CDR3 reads CASSFPRGSSYNEQFF. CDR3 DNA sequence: TGTGCCAGCAGCTTCCCTAGGGGGAGCTCCTACAATGAGCAGTTCTTC.